This T cell receptor beta chain was recorded in a study of beta chain features in type 1 diabetes (dated by TCRdb to 2017 to 2018). Background on the whole study: Mean age, gender distribution, total cell number and subset yield were not different between patients and healthy donors. A total of some 110 million sorted cells were examined across all samples, and the number of cells per subset was strongly correlated with RNA yield. The study compared TCRB repertoires of sorted circulating CD4+ T cell subsets between recently diagnosed type 1 diabetes patients and matched healthy donors. Naive and central memory subsets were obtained from all 30 or so donors, but regulatory and stem cell-like memory subsets were isolated from only 8 patients and roughly 8 healthy donors. What the work shows at the level of the full study, not this receptor alone: Shorter templates might be favored by PCR, yet because patient and control samples were amplified and corrected together, any such skew would affect both groups equally. In all four CD4+ subsets, TCRB CDR3 length was moderately but significantly shorter in type 1 diabetes patients. Naive, central memory and regulatory TCRB repertoires appeared to be more similar among patients than among healthy donors. Fewer insertions and more nucleotide deletions at VDJ recombination sites were observed in patients with type 1 diabetes, implying thymic rearrangement abnormalities. Sequencing cDNA rather than genomic DNA could over-represent highly expressing activated cells, although activation and CD3 levels did not differ between groups. Only small numbers of individuals were included in the HLA sub-analyses, which left unresolved whether HLA type had any influence on TCRB rearrangement.

The germline V gene yields SGHAT for CDR1 and FQNNGV for CDR2. The CDR3 spans 14 residues, from the cysteine through the phenylalanine. The only DNA kept is the CDR3, 42 bases in frame from the first base. Trimming costs V 5 bases and J 5 bases, and their ends lie 15 bases apart. Each donor gave one peripheral blood draw, roughly 120 mL on average, collected into heparinised tubes. A BD FACSAria II and a panel including CD45RO, CCR7, CD25, CD127, CD95 and CD27 were used to sort naive, central memory, regulatory and stem cell-like memory CD4+ T cells. Purity was above 98% for every sorted population. PBMCs were isolated immediately by Lymphoprep density gradient centrifugation and stained directly without culture. Samples were stained and sorted in pairs, with one healthy donor and one patient per experiment, so that batch effects were minimized. This clone came up a few times. It lacks a known antigen. Qualities for individual bases were not recorded, and no much larger clone is one base off.

The High Capacity cDNA Reverse Transcription Kit was used to reverse transcribe all of the isolated RNA, meaning that expressed TCRB transcripts were what got sequenced. Deep immunoSEQ sequencing was performed on naive, central memory and regulatory T cell samples, with an average of about 4 million total reads per sample. Sorted cells were lysed in RLT buffer and RNA was extracted with DNase-treated RNeasy Micro or Mini kits, depending on cell number. Each cell subset was processed on its own to prevent cross-contamination, while patient and healthy donor samples were processed together. TCRB sequences were amplified from cDNA with the immunoSEQ multiplex PCR, producing 87-bp fragments spanning the CDR3 region. The amplicons were sequenced using the Illumina HiSeq platform. Per the original workflow: Synthetic template baselines were used to correct PCR bias computationally, reads within Hamming distance 2 were collapsed, and singletons that could not be merged were discarded. Reads were aligned against IMGT so that V, D and J genes, CDR3 length and insertions or deletions at six rearrangement sites could be assigned. Within each subset, clonotype counts were normalized to the number of sorted cells before true diversity and Gini coefficients were calculated with the tcR R package. The overlap coefficient, calculated on TCRB nucleotide sequences, was used to quantify repertoire sharing. Out-of-frame TCRB sequences from naive cells were analyzed as a proxy for the pre-selection repertoire. This immuneACCESS table, as held by TCRdb, lists in-frame sequences with V and J called but not all clones. Of the missing ones, under half trace to an unresolved V gene in checked studies; the others have no known cause. Clone size and the V and J calls come from that table; the DNA yielded D and trimming. The sample table contains about 280,000 clones; only one count was recorded for roughly 15% of them. The ten biggest clones cover roughly 0.015% of the sample.

The specimen sequenced was naive CD4+ T cells from blood. This specimen's cell subset or site label, interpreted: true naive CD4+ T cells. The chain is encoded by TRBV11-2 joined to TRBJ2-5, with a tentative D gene TRBD1 over 6 matching bases. This sequence originates from a man aged 18 to 29 with type 1 diabetes. The DNA sequence is given as TGTGCCAGCAGCCCGACTCTAAGGGGGGAGACCCAGTACTTC. This gives the protein CASSPTLRGETQYF.